This TCR beta chain was captured in a study of identical twins (dated by TCRdb to about 2016). Concerning the study at large: To test whether fetal clonotypes persist, the study used deep sequencing on TCR alpha and beta repertoires from monozygotic twins, unrelated adults of various ages, and cord blood. To rule out contamination, the twin experiments were replicated at different times with different library preparation protocols.

Study-level results and caveats: Out-of-frame TCR alpha sharing in monozygotic twins was systematically underestimated by recombination models, whereas sharing between unrelated individuals was in agreement with the recombination models. Compared with coincidental sharing between unrelated individuals, out-of-frame TCR alpha sequences shared between twins showed an excess of sequences with low generation probability. Because the same donors could not be followed over many years, the conclusions depended on cross-sectional statistical analysis. Excess twin sharing in beta out-of-frame sequences was weaker because fewer shared sequences lowered the signal-to-noise ratio. Invariant T cells such as MAIT and iNKT could partly confound zero-insertion analyses, although diverse VJ usage argued against such confounding for most clonotypes. Abundant cord blood beta clonotypes carried fewer insertions; young adult naive repertoires showed a weaker similar trend, while memory repertoires showed none.

The library was produced with 5' RACE. The sample was run on an Illumina HiSeq 2000. Template switching added a universal primer binding site, and the final cDNA carried a unique molecular identifier that allowed TCR cDNA molecules to be counted accurately. Specific primers in the conserved constant-segment region were used to synthesize first-strand cDNA for the TCR alpha and beta chains. To control for contamination, every cDNA library was double barcoded, receiving both a SMART-Mk sample barcode and Illumina barcodes. TruSeq adapter sequences and Illumina sample barcodes were added in two successive PCR steps. TCR alpha and beta cDNA libraries were sequenced on the Illumina HiSeq platform with custom primers. As for how the authors treated the data: Unique molecular identifiers were extracted from raw reads with MiGEC, and CDR3 positions were determined with MiXCR. For each individual, recombination models were inferred using an EM algorithm with the repgenHMM and IGoR tools. Shared clonotypes were analyzed with the tcR package in R, and sharing was normalized by the product of cloneset sizes. Out-of-frame nonproductive sequences were analyzed to study raw recombination free of thymic and clonal selection effects. TCRdb handled the public reads itself, with Q25 trimming in fastp and clone calling in MiXCR, and kept productive beta chains. Rows are unified per CDR3 protein, each entry keeping the most common DNA and genes. The V and J calls and clone size come from TCRdb's table, not from the authors' own analysis. This sample is represented by roughly 630,000 distinct CDR3 sequences; 7.1% of them were singletons. Of the sample, 1.6% is held by the ten largest clones.

Only healthy Caucasian donors were included. Three pairs of female monozygotic twins, all aged about 18 to 30 years, were included in the twin cohort. The RNA used for TCR libraries was isolated from peripheral blood mononuclear cells. This clonotype was counted at least ten times. No antigen is known for it. Base qualities are not provided; no much larger clone lies one nucleotide away. The germline V and J ends show losses of 6 bases and 9 bases respectively, and no gene match explains 14 bases of the junction. Measured from the cysteine to the phenylalanine, the CDR3 is 14 residues long. This entry keeps only the CDR3 DNA: 42 bases, framed from base 1. From a lookup of the germline V gene (reference sequence), CDR1 and CDR2 are DFQATT and SNEGSKA. A further study also used this sample, focusing on yellow fever vaccine responses in identical twins. The second publication reports: According to the authors, the vaccine-induced T cell response in identical twins seemed to be partly convergent and partly specific to each individual. In the study, vaccine-responding T cell clones were precisely tracked in identical twins.

The chain is assembled from TRBV20-1 and TRBJ2-3; TRBD2 agrees with 8 junctional bases. The receptor was isolated from a woman aged 18-35 years in good health. The sequencing input was PBMCs. The encoded CDR3 is CSAPLAGAGETQYF. The DNA is TGCAGTGCCCCTCTAGCGGGTGCGGGAGAAACGCAGTATTTT.